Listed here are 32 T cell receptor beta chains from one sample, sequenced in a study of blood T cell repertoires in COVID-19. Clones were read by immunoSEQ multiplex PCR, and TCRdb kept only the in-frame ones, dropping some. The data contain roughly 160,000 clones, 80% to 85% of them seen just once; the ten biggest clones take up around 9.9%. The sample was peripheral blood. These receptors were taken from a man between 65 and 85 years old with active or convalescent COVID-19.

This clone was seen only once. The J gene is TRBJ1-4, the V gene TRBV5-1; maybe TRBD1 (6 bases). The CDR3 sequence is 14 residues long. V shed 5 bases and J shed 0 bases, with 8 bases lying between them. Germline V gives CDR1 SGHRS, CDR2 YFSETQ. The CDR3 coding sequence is TGCGCCAGCAGAGGGGGGGCAACTAATGAAAAACTGTTTTTT. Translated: CASRGGATNEKLFF.

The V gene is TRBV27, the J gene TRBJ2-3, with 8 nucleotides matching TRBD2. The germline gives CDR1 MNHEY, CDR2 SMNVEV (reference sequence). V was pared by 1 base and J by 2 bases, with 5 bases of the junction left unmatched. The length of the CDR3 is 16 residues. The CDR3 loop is CASSLYGSGTTDTQYF. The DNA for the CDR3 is TGTGCCAGCAGTTTATATGGTAGCGGGACCACAGATACGCAGTATTTT.

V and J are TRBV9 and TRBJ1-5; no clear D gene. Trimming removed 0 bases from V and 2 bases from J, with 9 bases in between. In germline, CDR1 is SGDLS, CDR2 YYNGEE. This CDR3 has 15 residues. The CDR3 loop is CASSVGGAGNQPQHF. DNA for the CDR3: TGTGCCAGCAGCGTAGGAGGCGCCGGCAATCAGCCCCAGCATTTT.

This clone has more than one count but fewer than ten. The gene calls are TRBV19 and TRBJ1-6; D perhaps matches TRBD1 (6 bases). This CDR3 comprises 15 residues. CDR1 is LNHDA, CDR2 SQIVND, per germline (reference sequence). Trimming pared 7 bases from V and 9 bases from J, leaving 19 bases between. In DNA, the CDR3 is TGTGCCAGTACTGCCCTGGGGGGGGCTCGTTCACCCCTCCACTTT. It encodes CASTALGGARSPLHF.

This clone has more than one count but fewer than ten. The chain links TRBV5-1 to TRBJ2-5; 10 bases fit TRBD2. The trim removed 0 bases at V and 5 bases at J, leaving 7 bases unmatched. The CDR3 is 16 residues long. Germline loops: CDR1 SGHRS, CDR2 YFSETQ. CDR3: CASSLAPSAGGETQYF. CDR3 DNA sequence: TGCGCCAGCAGCTTGGCCCCTTCAGCGGGGGGGGAGACCCAGTACTTC.

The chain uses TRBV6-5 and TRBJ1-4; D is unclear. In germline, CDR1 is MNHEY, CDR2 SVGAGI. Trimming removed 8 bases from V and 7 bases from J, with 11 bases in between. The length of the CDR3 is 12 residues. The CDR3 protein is CASGPNIEKLFF. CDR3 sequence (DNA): TGTGCCAGCGGGCCGAATATTGAAAAACTGTTTTTT.

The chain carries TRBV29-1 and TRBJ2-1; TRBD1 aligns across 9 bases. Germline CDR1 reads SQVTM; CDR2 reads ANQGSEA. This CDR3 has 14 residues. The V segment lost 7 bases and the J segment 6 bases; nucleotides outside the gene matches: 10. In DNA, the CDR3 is TGCAGCGACACTGCCGGGACAGGGACCAATGAGCAGTTCTTC. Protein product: CSDTAGTGTNEQFF.

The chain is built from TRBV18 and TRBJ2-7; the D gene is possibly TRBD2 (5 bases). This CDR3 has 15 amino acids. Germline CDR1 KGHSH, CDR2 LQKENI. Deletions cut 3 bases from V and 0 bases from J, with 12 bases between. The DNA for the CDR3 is TGTGCCAGCTCACCGAATCGGGGAACCTCCTACGAGCAGTACTTC. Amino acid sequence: CASSPNRGTSYEQYF.

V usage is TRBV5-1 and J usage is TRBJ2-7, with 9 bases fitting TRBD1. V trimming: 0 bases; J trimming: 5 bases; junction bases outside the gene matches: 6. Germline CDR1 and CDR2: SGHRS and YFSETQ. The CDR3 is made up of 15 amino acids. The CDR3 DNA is TGCGCCAGCAGCTTGGAGGGACAGGGTCTTGACGAGCAGTACTTC. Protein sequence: CASSLEGQGLDEQYF.

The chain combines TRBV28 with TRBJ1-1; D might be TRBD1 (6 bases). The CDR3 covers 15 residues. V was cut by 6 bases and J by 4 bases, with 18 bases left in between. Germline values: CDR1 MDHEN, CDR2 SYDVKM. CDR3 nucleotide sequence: TGTGCCAGCAGACTTCCAGACAGGTGGGGCACTGAAGCTTTCTTT. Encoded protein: CASRLPDRWGTEAFF.

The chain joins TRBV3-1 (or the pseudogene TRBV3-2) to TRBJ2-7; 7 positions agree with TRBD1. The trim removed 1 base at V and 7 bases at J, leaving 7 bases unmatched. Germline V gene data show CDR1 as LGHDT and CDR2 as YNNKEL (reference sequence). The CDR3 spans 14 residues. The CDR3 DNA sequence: TGTGCCAGCAGCCAAGGAAGGGGGCTAGGGGAGCAGTACTTC. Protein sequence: CASSQGRGLGEQYF.

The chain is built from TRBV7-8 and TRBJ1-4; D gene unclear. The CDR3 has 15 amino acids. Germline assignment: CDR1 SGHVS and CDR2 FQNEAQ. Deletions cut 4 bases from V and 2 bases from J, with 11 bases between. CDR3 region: CASSYEGSTNEKLFF. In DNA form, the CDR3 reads TGTGCCAGCAGCTACGAGGGTTCGACTAATGAAAAACTGTTTTTT.

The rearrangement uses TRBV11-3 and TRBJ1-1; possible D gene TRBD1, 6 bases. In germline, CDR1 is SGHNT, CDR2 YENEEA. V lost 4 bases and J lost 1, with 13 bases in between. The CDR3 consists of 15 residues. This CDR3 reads CASSSSRGGNTEAFF. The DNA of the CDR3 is TGTGCCAGCAGCTCGTCCAGGGGCGGGAACACTGAAGCTTTCTTT.

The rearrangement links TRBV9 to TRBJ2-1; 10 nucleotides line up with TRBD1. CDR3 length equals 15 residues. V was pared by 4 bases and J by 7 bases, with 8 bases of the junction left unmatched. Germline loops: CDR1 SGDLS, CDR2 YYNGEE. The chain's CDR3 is CASSPRQGAGNEQFF. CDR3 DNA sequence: TGTGCCAGCAGCCCTCGACAGGGGGCGGGTAATGAGCAGTTCTTC.

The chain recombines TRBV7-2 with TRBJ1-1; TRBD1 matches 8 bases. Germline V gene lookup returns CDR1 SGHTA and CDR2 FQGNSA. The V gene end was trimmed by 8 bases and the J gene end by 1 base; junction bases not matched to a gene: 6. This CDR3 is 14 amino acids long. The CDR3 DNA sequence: TGTGCCAGCGGACGGGACAGGTCGAACACTGAAGCTTTCTTT. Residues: CASGRDRSNTEAFF.

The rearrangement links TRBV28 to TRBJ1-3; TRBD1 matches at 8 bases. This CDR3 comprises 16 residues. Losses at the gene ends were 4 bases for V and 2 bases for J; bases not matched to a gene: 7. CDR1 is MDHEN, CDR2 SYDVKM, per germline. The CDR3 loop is CASSSMTGEAGNTIYF. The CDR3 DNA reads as TGTGCCAGCAGTTCCATGACAGGGGAGGCTGGAAACACCATATATTTT.

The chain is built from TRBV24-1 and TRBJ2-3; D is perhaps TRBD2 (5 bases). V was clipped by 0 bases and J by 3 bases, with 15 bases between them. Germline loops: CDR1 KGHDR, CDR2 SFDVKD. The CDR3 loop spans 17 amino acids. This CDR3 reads CATSDLKPRDGTDTQYF. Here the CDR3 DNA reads TGTGCCACCAGTGATTTGAAGCCCCGGGATGGGACAGATACGCAGTATTTT.

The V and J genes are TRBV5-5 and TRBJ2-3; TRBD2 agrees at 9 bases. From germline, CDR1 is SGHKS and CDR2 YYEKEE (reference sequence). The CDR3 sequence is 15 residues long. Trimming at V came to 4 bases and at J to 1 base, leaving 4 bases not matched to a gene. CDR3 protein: CASSGTSLRTDTQYF. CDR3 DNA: TGTGCCAGCAGCGGGACTAGCTTGCGCACAGATACGCAGTATTTT.

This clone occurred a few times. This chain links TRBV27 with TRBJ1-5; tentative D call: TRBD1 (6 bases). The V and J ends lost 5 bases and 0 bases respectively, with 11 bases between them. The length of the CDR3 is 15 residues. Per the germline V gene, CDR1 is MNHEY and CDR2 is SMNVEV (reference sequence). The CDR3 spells CASSPYRDSNQPQHF. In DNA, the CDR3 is TGTGCCAGCAGTCCGTACAGGGATAGCAATCAGCCCCAGCATTTT.

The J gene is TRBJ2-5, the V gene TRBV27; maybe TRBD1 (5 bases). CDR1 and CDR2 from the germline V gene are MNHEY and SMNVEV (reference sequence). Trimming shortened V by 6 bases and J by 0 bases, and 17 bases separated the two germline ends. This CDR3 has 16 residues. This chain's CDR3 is CASRPPWGWYQETQYF. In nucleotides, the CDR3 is TGTGCCAGCAGGCCTCCGTGGGGCTGGTACCAAGAGACCCAGTACTTC.

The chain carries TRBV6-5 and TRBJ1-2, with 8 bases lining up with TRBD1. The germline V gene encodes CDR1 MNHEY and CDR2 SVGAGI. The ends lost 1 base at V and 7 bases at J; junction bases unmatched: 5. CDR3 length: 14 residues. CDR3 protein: CASSYLDRASGYTF. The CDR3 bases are TGTGCCAGCAGTTACTTGGACAGGGCAAGTGGCTACACCTTC.

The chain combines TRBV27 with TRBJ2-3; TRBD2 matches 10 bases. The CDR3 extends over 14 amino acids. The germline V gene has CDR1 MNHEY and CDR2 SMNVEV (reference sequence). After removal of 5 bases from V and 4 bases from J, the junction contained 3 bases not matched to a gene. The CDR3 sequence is CASSGGLASDTQYF. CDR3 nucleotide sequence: TGTGCCAGCAGTGGGGGACTAGCGTCAGATACGCAGTATTTT.

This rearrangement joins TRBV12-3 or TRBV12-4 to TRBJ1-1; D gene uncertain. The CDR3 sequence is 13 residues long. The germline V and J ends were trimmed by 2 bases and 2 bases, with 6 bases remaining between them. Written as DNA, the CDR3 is TGTGCCAGCAGTTTACGGTCTAACACTGAAGCTTTCTTT. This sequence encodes CASSLRSNTEAFF.

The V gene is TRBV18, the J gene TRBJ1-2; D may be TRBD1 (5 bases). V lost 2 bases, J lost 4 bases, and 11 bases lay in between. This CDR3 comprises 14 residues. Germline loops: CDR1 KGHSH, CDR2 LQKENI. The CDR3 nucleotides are TGTGCCAGCTCACCAAATGGGGCGTCCTATGGCTACACCTTC. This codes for CASSPNGASYGYTF.

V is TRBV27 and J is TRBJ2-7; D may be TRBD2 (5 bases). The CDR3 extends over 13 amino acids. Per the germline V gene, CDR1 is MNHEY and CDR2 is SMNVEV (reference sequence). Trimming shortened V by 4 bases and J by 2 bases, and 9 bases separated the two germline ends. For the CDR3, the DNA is TGTGCCAGCAGTTACTCGGGGACCTACGAGCAGTACTTC. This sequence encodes CASSYSGTYEQYF.

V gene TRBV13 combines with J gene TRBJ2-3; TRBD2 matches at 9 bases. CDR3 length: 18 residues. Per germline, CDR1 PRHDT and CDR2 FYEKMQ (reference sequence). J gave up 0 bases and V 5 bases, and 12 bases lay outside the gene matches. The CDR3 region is CASSTIVRLAASTDTQYF. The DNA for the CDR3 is TGTGCCAGCAGCACAATCGTGCGACTAGCGGCTAGCACAGATACGCAGTATTTT. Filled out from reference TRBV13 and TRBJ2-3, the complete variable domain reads AAGVIQSPRHLIKEKRETATLKCYPIPRHDTVYWYQQGPGQDPQFLISFYEKMQSDKGSIPDRFSAQQFSDYHSELNMSSLELGDSALYFCASSTIVRLAASTDTQYFGPGTRLTVL.

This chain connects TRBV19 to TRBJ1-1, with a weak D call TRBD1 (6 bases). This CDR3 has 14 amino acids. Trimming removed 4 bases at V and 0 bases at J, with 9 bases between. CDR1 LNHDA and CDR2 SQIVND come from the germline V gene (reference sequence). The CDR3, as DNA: TGTGCCAGTAGTAATGGACAGATGAACACTGAAGCTTTCTTT. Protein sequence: CASSNGQMNTEAFF.

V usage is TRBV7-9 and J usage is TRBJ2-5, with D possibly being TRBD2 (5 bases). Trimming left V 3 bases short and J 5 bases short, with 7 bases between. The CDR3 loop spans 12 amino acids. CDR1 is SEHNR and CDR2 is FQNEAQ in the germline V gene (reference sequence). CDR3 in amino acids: CASSLREETQYF. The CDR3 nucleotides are TGTGCCAGCAGCTTGAGGGAGGAGACCCAGTACTTC.

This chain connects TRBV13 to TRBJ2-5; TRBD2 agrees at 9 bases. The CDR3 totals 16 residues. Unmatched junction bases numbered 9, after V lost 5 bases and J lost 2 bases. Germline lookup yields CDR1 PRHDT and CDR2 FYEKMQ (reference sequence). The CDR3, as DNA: TGTGCCAGCAGCCGGAAGAGGACTAGCGAACAAGAGACCCAGTACTTC. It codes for CASSRKRTSEQETQYF. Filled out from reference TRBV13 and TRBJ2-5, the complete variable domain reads AAGVIQSPRHLIKEKRETATLKCYPIPRHDTVYWYQQGPGQDPQFLISFYEKMQSDKGSIPDRFSAQQFSDYHSELNMSSLELGDSALYFCASSRKRTSEQETQYFGPGTRLLVL.

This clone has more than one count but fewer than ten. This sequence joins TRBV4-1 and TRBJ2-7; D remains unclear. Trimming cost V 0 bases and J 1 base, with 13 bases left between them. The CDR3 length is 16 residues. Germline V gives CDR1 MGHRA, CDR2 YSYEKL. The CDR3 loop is CASSQEGSRSSYEQYF. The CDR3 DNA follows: TGCGCCAGCAGCCAAGAAGGTAGCAGATCTTCCTACGAGCAGTACTTC.

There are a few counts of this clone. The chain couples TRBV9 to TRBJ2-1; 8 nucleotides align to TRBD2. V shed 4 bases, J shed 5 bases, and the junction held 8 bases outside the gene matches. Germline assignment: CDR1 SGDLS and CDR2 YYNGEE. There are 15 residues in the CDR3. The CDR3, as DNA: TGTGCCAGCAGCCCCCAGGCACTAGCGGACAATGAGCAGTTCTTC. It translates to CASSPQALADNEQFF.

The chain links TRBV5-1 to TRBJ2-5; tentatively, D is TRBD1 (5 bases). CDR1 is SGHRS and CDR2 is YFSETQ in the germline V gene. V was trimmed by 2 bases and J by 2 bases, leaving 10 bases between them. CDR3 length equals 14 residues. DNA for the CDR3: TGCGCCAGCAGCTTAAGGGGTTCACAAGAGACCCAGTACTTC. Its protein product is CASSLRGSQETQYF.